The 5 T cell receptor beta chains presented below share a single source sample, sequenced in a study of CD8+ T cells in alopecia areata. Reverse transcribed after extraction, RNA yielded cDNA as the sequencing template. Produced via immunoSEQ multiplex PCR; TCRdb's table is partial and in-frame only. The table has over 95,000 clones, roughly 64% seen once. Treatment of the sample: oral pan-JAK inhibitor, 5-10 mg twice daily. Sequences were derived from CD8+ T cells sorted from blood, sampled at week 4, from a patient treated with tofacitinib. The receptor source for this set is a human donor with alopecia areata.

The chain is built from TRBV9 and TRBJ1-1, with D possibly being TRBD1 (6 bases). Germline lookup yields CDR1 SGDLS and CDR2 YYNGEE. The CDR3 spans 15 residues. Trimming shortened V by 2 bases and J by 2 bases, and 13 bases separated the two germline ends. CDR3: CASSVGGTPNTEAFF. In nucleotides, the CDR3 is TGTGCCAGCAGCGTGGGGGGGACACCTAACACTGAAGCTTTCTTT.

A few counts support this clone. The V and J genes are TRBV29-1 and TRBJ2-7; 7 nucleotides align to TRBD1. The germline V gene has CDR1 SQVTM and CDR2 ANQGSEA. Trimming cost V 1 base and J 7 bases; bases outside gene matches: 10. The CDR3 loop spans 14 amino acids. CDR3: CSVEGGTANYEQYF. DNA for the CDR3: TGCAGCGTTGAAGGAGGGACAGCCAATTATGAGCAGTACTTC.

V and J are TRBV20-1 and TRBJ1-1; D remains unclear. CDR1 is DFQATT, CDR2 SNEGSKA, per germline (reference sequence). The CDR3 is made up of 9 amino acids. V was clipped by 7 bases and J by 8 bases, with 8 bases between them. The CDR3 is CSGVGEAFF. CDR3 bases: TGCAGTGGTGTTGGAGAAGCTTTCTTT.

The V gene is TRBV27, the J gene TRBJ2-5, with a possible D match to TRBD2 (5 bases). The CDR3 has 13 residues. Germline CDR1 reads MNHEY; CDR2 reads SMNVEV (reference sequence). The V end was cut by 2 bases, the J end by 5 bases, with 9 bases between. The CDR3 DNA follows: TGTGCCAGCAGTTTAGGCGGGCCGGAGACCCAGTACTTC. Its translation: CASSLGGPETQYF.

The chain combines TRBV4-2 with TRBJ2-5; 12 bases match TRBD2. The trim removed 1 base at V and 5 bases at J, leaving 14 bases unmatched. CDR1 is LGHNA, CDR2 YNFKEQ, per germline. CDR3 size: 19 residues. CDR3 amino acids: CASSQGRTSGGPPRETQYF. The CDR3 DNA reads TGTGCCAGCAGCCAAGGTCGAACTAGCGGGGGGCCTCCCCGGGAGACCCAGTACTTC.